The present entry profiles one T cell receptor (beta chain) with its context. These data come from a study of PD-L1 blockade in urothelial cancer. Study in general: Patients started atezolizumab around 2014, 1,200 mg intravenously every 3 weeks. It was at 3 weeks (second dose) and 6 weeks after treatment start that blood was analyzed.

The germline CDR1 and CDR2 sequences are MNHEY and SMNVEV (reference sequence). The CDR3 spans 18 residues. V shed 2 bases, J shed 4 bases, and the junction held 10 bases outside the gene matches. Repertoires were generated with immunoSEQ multiplex PCR, while TCRdb's copy carries only in-frame clones and drops some. The sample lists fewer than 75,000 clones, approximately 81% occurring once. V gene TRBV27 combines with J gene TRBJ2-3, with 12 bases aligning to TRBD2. This specimen was PBMCs, taken around atezolizumab (anti-PD-L1) treatment. The TCR comes from a man between 65 and 85 years old with urothelial cancer. The CDR3 nucleotides are TGTGCCAGCAGTTTAGCCCCCCCGGCTAGCGGGAGGGCAGATACGCAGTATTTT. It yields the protein CASSLAPPASGRADTQYF.